The entry that follows covers one T cell receptor (beta chain) sequence. Its antigen is unknown. The primer mix had 60 Vbeta and 13 Jbeta primers. Clones were read by immunoSEQ multiplex PCR, and TCRdb kept only the in-frame ones, dropping some. The sample shows 100,000 to 120,000 clones, over 75% of them seen only once. This entry comes from a study of cytomegalovirus exposure and HLA in healthy donors. General study results and limits: The Asian-associated ancestry cluster reportedly had fewer N-insertions than the approximately 670-donor mean in a later analysis. A later analysis found TCR association rates differed by HLA locus, highest for DRB1 and lowest for HLA-C.

V lost 1 base, J lost 1 base, and 4 bases lay in between. Per germline, CDR1 SEHNR and CDR2 FQNEAQ (reference sequence). The CDR3 extends over 14 amino acids. The sequencing sample was made of PBMCs. This rearrangement joins TRBV7-9 to TRBJ1-4; D is unresolved. The sequence was collected from a man in his thirties or forties in good health and CMV-seropositive. CDR3 loop: CASSLGITNEKLFF. For the CDR3, the DNA is TGTGCCAGCAGCTTAGGTATAACTAATGAAAAACTGTTTTTT.